This passage covers 10 T cell receptor beta chains from one sample sequenced in a study of T cell repertoires in aging, cancer and after chemotherapy. The template was genomic DNA from peripheral blood, not RNA. Multiplex touch-down PCR with TRB-A/B primers amplified rearranged V-D-J TRB sequences. MiXCR, run by TCRdb on the multiplex PCR reads, gives a single entry per CDR3 protein. The table shows under 5,000 distinct CDR3 sequences, with 25% to 35% occurring only once. Material: blood. The receptors shown here come from a human donor in good health.

This clonotype appeared a few times. The gene calls are TRBV5-1 and TRBJ2-5; 9 nucleotides match TRBD1. Trimming removed 1 base from V and 3 bases from J; junction bases left unmatched: 4. This CDR3 contains 15 residues. Germline-derived CDR1 and CDR2 are SGHRS and YFSETQ. This CDR3 reads CASSLRGQGEETQYF. CDR3 DNA: TGCGCCAGCAGCTTGAGGGGACAGGGAGAAGAGACCCAGTACTTC.

As regards this clonotype: One end of the junction varies from germline; a read error may be responsible. The CDR3 loop reads CASSWPITSGSTDTQYF. DNA of the CDR3: TGCGCCAGCAGCTGGCCCATTACTAGCGGGAGCACAGATACGCAGTATTTT. The chain carries TRBV5-4 and TRBJ2-3; 9 bases are a match to TRBD2. The CDR3 totals 17 residues. Germline V gene data show CDR1 as SGHNT and CDR2 as YYREEE (reference sequence).

This clonotype qualifies as medium-sized. J is TRBJ2-1 and V is TRBV19, with TRBD2 matching over 9 bases. The V segment lost 4 bases and the J segment 2 bases; nucleotides outside the gene matches: 6. This CDR3 spans 16 amino acids. The germline V gene has CDR1 LNHDA and CDR2 SQIVND (reference sequence). CDR3 bases: TGTGCCAGTAGTACCCCAGCGGGAGGCCCCTACAATGAGCAGTTCTTC. It translates to CASSTPAGGPYNEQFF. The complete variable domain, with remaining parts taken from reference TRBV19 and TRBJ2-1, reads DGGITQSPKYLFRKEGQNVTLSCEQNLNHDAMYWYRQDPGQGLRLIYYSQIVNDFQKGDIAEGYSVSREKKESFPLTVTSAQKNPTAFYLCASSTPAGGPYNEQFFGPGTRLTVL.

This clonotype appeared a few times. This rearrangement joins TRBV5-6 to TRBJ1-5; possible D gene TRBD1, 6 bases. Germline CDR1 reads SGHDT; CDR2 reads YYEEEE. The CDR3 length is 14 residues. With 4 bases removed from V and 5 bases from J, the gap between germline ends came to 13 bases. CDR3 in DNA: TGTGCCAGCAGCCGGGGGGCAGTTTATCAGCCCCAGCATTTT. Its protein product is CASSRGAVYQPQHF.

This clonotype has just a few counts. This rearrangement joins TRBV27 to TRBJ2-7; TRBD1 or TRBD2 may be the D gene (5 bases each). V gave up 3 bases and J gave up 5 bases, with 14 bases separating them. CDR3 length: 14 amino acids. Germline loops: CDR1 MNHEY, CDR2 SMNVEV (reference sequence). The CDR3 here is CASSFLSGTNEQYF. CDR3 in DNA: TGTGCCAGCAGTTTTCTCTCCGGGACCAACGAGCAGTACTTC.

Note on this clonotype: It may be a read error: a sequence one base away is much more abundant. The chain is built from TRBV30 and TRBJ2-7; D is possibly TRBD2 (5 bases). This CDR3 spans 13 amino acids. Germline values: CDR1 GTSNPN, CDR2 SVGIG (reference sequence). Trimming took off 6 bases at V and 4 bases at J, with 16 bases between the two ends. DNA of the CDR3: TGTGCCTGCAGTTACGCACTAGGATACGAGCAGTACTTC. Its translation: CACSYALGYEQYF.

The J gene is TRBJ1-5, the V gene TRBV28, with D tentatively TRBD1 (5 bases). The CDR3 loop spans 17 amino acids. Trimming removed 5 bases at V and 0 bases at J, with 17 bases between. CDR1 and CDR2 (germline): MDHEN, SYDVKM. CDR3 loop: CASSPGGDRYSNQPQHF. In DNA form, the CDR3 reads TGTGCCAGCAGTCCGGGCGGGGACCGCTATAGCAATCAGCCCCAGCATTTT. The full variable domain, with the rest looked up from reference TRBV28 and TRBJ1-5, is DVKVTQSSRYLVKRTGEKVFLECVQDMDHENMFWYRQDPGLGLRLIYFSYDVKMKEKGDIPEGYSVSREKKERFSLILESASTNQTSMYLCASSPGGDRYSNQPQHFGDGTRLSIL.

This clonotype was seen only a few times. J is TRBJ2-1 and V is TRBV27, with 8 bases fitting TRBD2. V lost 3 bases to trimming and J lost 6 bases; unmatched junction nucleotides: 10. Germline V gives CDR1 MNHEY, CDR2 SMNVEV (reference sequence). CDR3 length equals 16 residues. CDR3 coding DNA: TGTGCCAGCAGTTTGTCGCCTAGCGGGTACCGCAATGAGCAGTTCTTC. It encodes CASSLSPSGYRNEQFF.

This clonotype is deemed medium-sized (0.01 to 0.1%). J is TRBJ2-7 and V is TRBV19; D remains ambiguous. This CDR3 has 13 residues. Germline CDR1 LNHDA, CDR2 SQIVND (reference sequence). V gave up 5 bases and J gave up 0 bases, with 8 bases separating them. The CDR3 nucleotides read TGTGCCAGTAGTGCCCGTAACTCCTACGAGCAGTACTTC. Translation: CASSARNSYEQYF.

This rearrangement joins TRBV19 to TRBJ2-7; D is undetermined. With 3 bases removed from V and 3 bases from J, the gap between germline ends came to 18 bases. The CDR3 covers 16 residues. Germline CDR1 reads LNHDA; CDR2 reads SQIVND (reference sequence). The CDR3 sequence is CASSMGYGEPNYEQYF. In DNA form, the CDR3 reads TGTGCCAGTAGTATGGGGTATGGTGAGCCCAACTACGAGCAGTACTTC.